These T cell receptor beta chains were read from a single sample in a study of T cell changes during pregnancy in multiple sclerosis. Assay: immunoSEQ multiplex PCR; the TCRdb copy retains only in-frame clones and omits some. The repertoire consists of around 130,000 clones, with less than 97% occurring once and the leading ten covering 0.44%. The sequencing used peripheral blood, collected after pregnancy. Receptors were obtained from a female donor with multiple sclerosis, enrolled in a pregnancy study. The CDR3 runs from the conserved cysteine through the conserved F or W. A D gene is named only where the DNA matches it firmly. A clone size is listed for some rows: how often the clone was seen (once, few, many), or a class if it is expanded.

J gene: TRBJ2-7; V gene: TRBV27; D gene: TRBD1; clone size: -; CDR3 DNA: TGTGCCAGCAGTGGTCGACAGGGAAGGAGCTCCTACGAGCAGTACTTC; CDR3 protein: CASSGRQGRSSYEQYF
J gene: TRBJ2-5; V gene: TRBV15; D gene: -; clone size: -; CDR3 DNA: TGTGCCACCAGCAGCGAACTAGGGGGAAGGACCCAGTACTTC; CDR3 protein: CATSSELGGRTQYF
J gene: TRBJ2-7; V gene: TRBV6-5; D gene: -; clone size: -; CDR3 DNA: TGTGCCAGCAGTTTTTCCAATGCGGCCGAGCAGTACTTC; CDR3 protein: CASSFSNAAEQYF
J gene: TRBJ2-7; V gene: TRBV7-9; D gene: TRBD2; clone size: -; CDR3 DNA: TGTGCCAGCAGCTCCGGCGGGGTCGGGAGGGAACGAGAGCAGTACTTC; CDR3 protein: CASSSGGVGREREQYF
J gene: TRBJ1-1; V gene: TRBV6-5; D gene: -; clone size: -; CDR3 DNA: TGTGCCAGCAGTTACTTGGGGACTGTAGTGGGCACTGAAGCTTTCTTT; CDR3 protein: CASSYLGTVVGTEAFF
J gene: TRBJ1-2; V gene: TRBV7-9; D gene: -; clone size: -; CDR3 DNA: TGTGCCAGCAGCTTCGCCCTAGACTATGGCTACACCTTC; CDR3 protein: CASSFALDYGYTF
J gene: TRBJ1-1; V gene: TRBV19; D gene: -; clone size: -; CDR3 DNA: TGTGCCAGTAACGACTTATTCTCAACCCCGAACACTGAAGCTTTCTTT; CDR3 protein: CASNDLFSTPNTEAFF
J gene: TRBJ2-5; V gene: TRBV19; D gene: -; clone size: -; CDR3 DNA: TGTGCCAGTAGTATGGGGCGGGGGCCCCAAGAGACCCAGTACTTC; CDR3 protein: CASSMGRGPQETQYF
J gene: TRBJ1-2; V gene: TRBV18; D gene: -; clone size: -; CDR3 DNA: TGTGCCAGCTCACCTCAGGGCAGTGACTATGGCTACACCTTC; CDR3 protein: CASSPQGSDYGYTF
J gene: TRBJ2-7; V gene: TRBV2; D gene: -; clone size: -; CDR3 DNA: TGTGCCAGCAGGGAAGCCACCTACGAGCAGTACTTC; CDR3 protein: CASREATYEQYF
J gene: TRBJ2-5; V gene: TRBV7-9; D gene: TRBD2; clone size: -; CDR3 DNA: TGTGCCAGCAGCTCCGCGGCTAGCGGCTACCAAGAGACCCAGTACTTC; CDR3 protein: CASSSAASGYQETQYF
J gene: TRBJ2-7; V gene: TRBV28; D gene: -; clone size: -; CDR3 DNA: TGTGCCAGCAGTTTAAGCAGGGTGTTGTACGAGCAGTACTTC; CDR3 protein: CASSLSRVLYEQYF
J gene: TRBJ2-7; V gene: TRBV10-3; D gene: -; clone size: -; CDR3 DNA: TGTGCCATCAGTGAGGCCCTAGGGATGGCCTCCTGGGGAGACGAGCAGTACTTC; CDR3 protein: CAISEALGMASWGDEQYF
J gene: TRBJ2-7; V gene: TRBV28; D gene: -; clone size: -; CDR3 DNA: TGTGCCAGCACCCCGGTAGGGGCCTACGAGCAGTACTTC; CDR3 protein: CASTPVGAYEQYF
J gene: TRBJ2-7; V gene: TRBV15; D gene: TRBD1; clone size: -; CDR3 DNA: TGTGCCACCAGCAGAGAGTGGGACAGAGACTACGAGCAGTACTTC; CDR3 protein: CATSREWDRDYEQYF
J gene: TRBJ2-7; V gene: TRBV6-1; D gene: TRBD1; clone size: -; CDR3 DNA: TGTGCCAGCAGTTTGACAGGGATGAGCTCCTACGAGCAGTACTTC; CDR3 protein: CASSLTGMSSYEQYF
J gene: TRBJ1-1; V gene: TRBV5-1; D gene: TRBD1; clone size: -; CDR3 DNA: TGCGCCAGCCAGGAAACAGGGGTCTTAACTGAAGCTTTCTTT; CDR3 protein: CASQETGVLTEAFF
J gene: TRBJ1-2; V gene: TRBV5-8; D gene: TRBD1; clone size: -; CDR3 DNA: TGTGCCAGCACGCTCATGAGGGACAGGAACTATGGCTACACCTTC; CDR3 protein: CASTLMRDRNYGYTF
J gene: TRBJ1-2; V gene: TRBV28; D gene: -; clone size: -; CDR3 DNA: TGTGCCAGCAGTTTAATCTTAGGGGAGGCCTATGGCTACACCTTC; CDR3 protein: CASSLILGEAYGYTF
J gene: TRBJ1-1; V gene: TRBV27; D gene: TRBD1; clone size: -; CDR3 DNA: TGTGCCAGCAGTTTAATACAGGGGGCCGCTGAAGCTTTCTTT; CDR3 protein: CASSLIQGAAEAFF
J gene: TRBJ2-1; V gene: TRBV5-1; D gene: -; clone size: -; CDR3 DNA: TGCGCCAGCAGCTCCCTGCGTAGCTCCTACAATGAGCAGTTCTTC; CDR3 protein: CASSSLRSSYNEQFF
J gene: TRBJ2-1; V gene: TRBV6-6; D gene: -; clone size: once; CDR3 DNA: TGTGCCAGCAGGGCGACAACCTACAATGAGCAGTTCTTC; CDR3 protein: CASRATTYNEQFF
J gene: TRBJ2-1; V gene: TRBV19; D gene: TRBD2; clone size: -; CDR3 DNA: TGTGCCAGTAGGCTAGGGTCTAGCGGGAGTGCCGAGCAGTTCTTC; CDR3 protein: CASRLGSSGSAEQFF
J gene: TRBJ2-1; V gene: TRBV6-5; D gene: TRBD1; clone size: -; CDR3 DNA: TGTGCCAGCAGCCGGACAGGGCGGCATGAGCAGTTCTTC; CDR3 protein: CASSRTGRHEQFF
J gene: TRBJ2-1; V gene: TRBV7-3; D gene: TRBD2; clone size: -; CDR3 DNA: TGTGCCAGCAGCCCTAGGACTAGCTCATTGTTTGATGAGCAGTTCTTC; CDR3 protein: CASSPRTSSLFDEQFF
J gene: TRBJ1-1; V gene: TRBV12-5; D gene: -; clone size: -; CDR3 DNA: TGTGCTAGTGGTTTCGACAGCCCGAACACTGAAGCTTTCTTT; CDR3 protein: CASGFDSPNTEAFF
J gene: TRBJ2-7; V gene: TRBV5-4; D gene: TRBD2; clone size: -; CDR3 DNA: TGTGCCAGCAGCTTGATCGGGAGGGCAGGGGAGCAGTACTTC; CDR3 protein: CASSLIGRAGEQYF
J gene: TRBJ2-4; V gene: TRBV2; D gene: -; clone size: -; CDR3 DNA: TGTGCCAGCAGCGCGTACAGGGCCAAAAACATTCAGTACTTC; CDR3 protein: CASSAYRAKNIQYF
J gene: TRBJ2-1; V gene: TRBV2; D gene: -; clone size: -; CDR3 DNA: TGTGCCAGCAGTGAAGCGCTTCGGGGGCAGTTCTTC; CDR3 protein: CASSEALRGQFF
J gene: TRBJ2-5; V gene: TRBV27; D gene: -; clone size: -; CDR3 DNA: TGTGCCAGCTCCTTTAGGGGCAGATTTGAGACCCAGTACTTC; CDR3 protein: CASSFRGRFETQYF
J gene: TRBJ1-5; V gene: TRBV6-5; D gene: TRBD1; clone size: -; CDR3 DNA: TGTGCCAGCAGTATGGACAGGGCGGGCCAGCCCCAGCATTTT; CDR3 protein: CASSMDRAGQPQHF
J gene: TRBJ2-7; V gene: TRBV6-6; D gene: -; clone size: once; CDR3 DNA: TGTGCCAGCAGTTACATCGAGCGAGCAGTCTACGAGCAGTACTTC; CDR3 protein: CASSYIERAVYEQYF
J gene: TRBJ1-4; V gene: TRBV30; D gene: -; clone size: -; CDR3 DNA: TGTGCCTATCGTACCGGGGAAAAACTGTTTTTT; CDR3 protein: CAYRTGEKLFF